These T cell receptor beta chains were read from a single sample in a study of cytomegalovirus exposure and HLA in healthy donors. Sequencing was performed with immunoSEQ multiplex PCR; in TCRdb, only in-frame clones are kept and a portion is missing. Found here are about 120,000 clones, approximately 87% of them singletons; the top ten hold 6% to 7%. Sample: PBMCs. Receptor source: a woman younger than 30 in good health and CMV-seropositive. CDR3s leave out the opening cysteine and the closing phenylalanine or tryptophan.

>TRBV11-1|TRBJ1-3
ASSPGGSSSGNTIY
>TRBV5-4|TRBJ2-7
ASSSRGLADYEQY
>TRBV7-9|TRBJ2-1
ASSSRDSRNEQF
>TRBV7-2|TRBJ2-1
ASRLAGAVYNEQF
>TRBV4-3|TRBJ2-7
ASSQGLAVYEQY
>TRBV6-5|TRBJ2-7
ASSYGQGGSYEQY
>TRBV5-1|TRBJ2-3
ASSLALARDTQY
>TRBV5-6|TRBJ2-1
ASSLGEAGEQF
>TRBV7-9|TRBJ2-1
ASSLLNAGGHEQF
>TRBV10-3|TRBJ2-1
AITAGRGPYNEQF
>TRBV13|TRBJ2-1
ASRQGQVNYNEQF
>TRBV6-6|TRBJ1-1
ASRDRVGNTEAF
>TRBV6-6|TRBJ2-7
ASRHTAREKTYEQY
>TRBV2|TRBJ1-5
ASRLTTGSGQPQH